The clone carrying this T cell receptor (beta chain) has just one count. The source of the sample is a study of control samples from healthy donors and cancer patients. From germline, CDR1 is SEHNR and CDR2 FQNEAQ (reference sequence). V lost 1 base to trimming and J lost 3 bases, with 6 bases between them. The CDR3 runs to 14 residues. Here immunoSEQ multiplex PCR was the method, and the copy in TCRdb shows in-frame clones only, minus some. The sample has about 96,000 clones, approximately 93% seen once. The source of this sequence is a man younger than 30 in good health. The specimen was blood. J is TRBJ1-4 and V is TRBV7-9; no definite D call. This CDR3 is CASSLGQSNEKLFF. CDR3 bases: TGTGCCAGCAGCTTAGGGCAGTCTAATGAAAAACTGTTTTTT.